What follows is one T cell receptor (beta chain) and its context. This sample was included in a study of blood T cell repertoires in COVID-19. On the study more broadly: The samples span acute and convalescent COVID-19 from the United States, Italy and Spain.

Authors' analysis steps: Estimation of nucleated cell counts was performed using reference gene primer amplification. Generated by immunoSEQ multiplex PCR, the TCRdb table keeps only in-frame clones and is missing some. V, J and clone size are those of that table, while D and trimming were read from the DNA. The data contain over 350,000 clones, roughly nine tenths of them singletons. Adults between roughly 18 and 90 years of age took part from 20 to 25 US areas. The CDR3 is 14 residues long. Germline V lookup: CDR1 LGHDT, CDR2 YNNKEL (reference sequence). V lost 1 base and J lost 5, with 11 bases in between.

The sample comprised PBMCs or T cells enriched from blood (not recorded which). The receptor was derived from a woman aged 40-49 years who had been exposed to COVID-19. The rearrangement joins TRBV3-1 (or the pseudogene TRBV3-2) to TRBJ1-1, with D unclear. CDR3: CASSQVPLRTEAFF. The CDR3 DNA reads TGTGCCAGCAGCCAAGTGCCCCTCCGGACTGAAGCTTTCTTT.